These T cell receptor beta chains were read from a single sample in a study of vaccination effects on CD4 cells after COVID-19. What these receptors recognize is not known. This table comes from immunoSEQ multiplex PCR, and its TCRdb copy is limited to in-frame clones, with some not included. The sample yields some 49,000 clones, roughly 74% seen once. Specimen: CD4+ T cells from PBMCs cultured without peptide, collected before COVID-19 vaccination. These receptors originate from a human donor who had a prior SARS-CoV-2 infection. The CDR3 runs from the conserved cysteine through the conserved F or W.

j_call v_call cdr3_aa
TRBJ2-5 TRBV11-3 CASSLAGVETQYF
TRBJ1-6 TRBV6-6 CASSYEGRDSPLHF
TRBJ2-5 TRBV30 CAWSFWTDRQGKQETQYF
TRBJ2-1 TRBV20-1 CSASSGTDNEQFF
TRBJ2-5 TRBV2 CASRKGAGGRQYF
TRBJ2-5 TRBV30 CAWSGGQETQYF
TRBJ2-1 TRBV6-5 CASSYSSYNEQFF
TRBJ2-7 TRBV30 CAWSLLGTASYEQYF
TRBJ2-5 TRBV5-1 CASSLEGQGRGETQYF
TRBJ2-4 TRBV29-1 CSVEDRVNIQYF
TRBJ1-1 TRBV18 CASSSSTGGGTEAFF
TRBJ1-3 TRBV2 CASRSTGSSGNTIYF
TRBJ2-5 TRBV5-4 CASSLRQGISETQYF
TRBJ2-3 TRBV10-2 CASSVGGTDTQYF
TRBJ1-4 TRBV2 CASSRQGEGEKLFF
TRBJ2-5 TRBV5-4 CASSRQETQYF
TRBJ2-3 TRBV6-5 CASSWATGLDTQYF
TRBJ2-2 TRBV5-1 CASSLPGGNTGELFF
TRBJ1-3 TRBV28 CASSLRWWPHSGNTIYF
TRBJ1-1 TRBV18 CASSPLQQGNTEAFF
TRBJ1-2 TRBV6-6 CASSTDGYTF
TRBJ1-6 TRBV7-6 CASSLGGLYNSPLHF
TRBJ1-5 TRBV24-1 CATRPWQRYQPQHF
TRBJ1-5 TRBV6-5 CASVGAGNQPQHF
TRBJ1-5 TRBV21-1 CASSKVWNQPQHF
TRBJ2-2 TRBV11-2 CASSSLVPGELFF
TRBJ2-5 TRBV18 CASSPPGRRPTIRAGGQYQETQYF
TRBJ1-6 TRBV16 CASSQSGSPLHF
TRBJ1-2 TRBV6-4 CAVLPGSYGYTF
TRBJ2-7 TRBV7-6 CASSPLAGADEQYF
TRBJ1-2 TRBV15 CATSRDFQGDYGYTF
TRBJ2-1 TRBV5-1 CASSATSGRNEQFF
TRBJ2-2 TRBV3-1/TRBV3-2 CASSLRGAHGELFF
TRBJ2-7 TRBV5-1 CASSSPSSHEQYF
TRBJ1-3 TRBV14 CASSQGRRAGNTIYF
TRBJ2-2 TRBV3-1/TRBV3-2 CASSQDVGPGTGELFF
TRBJ1-5 TRBV28 CASSTGFRGNQPQHF